Described below is a single TCR beta chain sequence and its context. This clonotype was recorded at least ten times. The clone's antigen remains unknown. Base qualities are not recorded, but no much larger clone differs from it by a single base. This entry comes from a study of Graves' ophthalmopathy and Graves' hyperthyroidism (dated by TCRdb to about 2018). Concerning the study at large: Peripheral blood was collected at initial diagnosis, before any treatment. To tell Graves' ophthalmopathy apart from Graves' hyperthyroidism, and to predict which patients would progress to ophthalmopathy, the study relied on TCR beta repertoire signatures. In total, approximately 130 blood samples were TCR-sequenced: roughly 45 ophthalmopathy, some 75 hyperthyroidism and roughly 17 hyperthyroidism-to-ophthalmopathy patients. To explore V-J signatures that separate ophthalmopathy from hyperthyroidism, a discovery set of about 98 patients was enrolled, consisting of under 50 with ophthalmopathy and around 57 with stable hyperthyroidism. For independent validation, a separate cohort was made up of 18 to 20 hyperthyroidism patients plus 17 patients who later progressed from hyperthyroidism to ophthalmopathy. In about six hyperthyroidism patients, T-cell repertoires of thyroid tissue and blood were compared. Once sampling was done, hyperthyroidism patients were given methimazole at a starting dose of 30 mg daily, while ophthalmopathy patients were given high-dose intravenous methylprednisolone. The 80 to 100 discovery patients were randomly divided into training and test sets at a 7:3 ratio. Paper-wide results and their limitations: Among expanded thyroid clonotypes with frequency above 0.001, most also showed up in blood, which suggests that blood repertoires may reflect the thyroid immune response. No statistical method was used to predetermine the sample size, and group allocation was not hidden from the investigators. In cross-validation, the 13-signature model distinguished ophthalmopathy from stable hyperthyroidism with approximately 85% sensitivity and around 81% specificity, and in the test set the corresponding values were around 78% and 73%. In validation, the model predicted ophthalmopathy progression with more than 70% sensitivity and roughly 72% specificity; roughly eleven predicted patients were CT-confirmed with GO in a median of roughly 6.8 months.

TCR beta CDR3 regions were amplified from RNA transcripts for repertoire sequencing. The first round was an RT-PCR using HTBI primers with the Qiagen OneStep RT-PCR kit, and this first round was followed by a second-round multiplex PCR, then size selection and purification. Libraries were sequenced on an Illumina HiSeq2000 using paired-end 100 bp reads. In the authors' own workflow: SOAPnuke was used for read processing, and reads with adapters, uncalled bases, a mean Phred below 15, or no exact constant-primer or identifier match were discarded. COPE v1.2.5 was used to merge high-quality paired reads. Clonotypes were defined as unique nucleotide sequences and were aligned to IMGT TRB V, D and J references using MiTCR v1.1. The analysis was limited to V-J combinations with a frequency above 0.0001, which together covered roughly 99% of the repertoires. A TCR clonal expansion and chaos score per V-J combination was defined as the ratio of F50 clonal expansion to chaos observed in the TCRdist matrix. Welch's t-statistics and random forest were used to reduce the features to about a dozen V-J combinations, which were then used as input to a naive Bayes classifier. Thyroid-blood repertoire similarity was quantified with the Morisita-Horn index. Using fastp at Q25 and MiXCR, TCRdb reprocessed the public reads and kept productive beta chains. Rows are unified per CDR3 protein, each entry keeping the most common DNA and genes. TCRdb, not the original authors, processed these V and J calls. Counted in this sample were 360,000 or so distinct CDR3 sequences; approximately 20% of them appeared once. More than 1.5% of the sample comes from the top ten.

CDR1 and CDR2, per the germline V gene, are MGHRA and YSYEKL. There are 14 amino acids in the CDR3, from cysteine to phenylalanine inclusive. Just CDR3 DNA is preserved here, 42 bases in frame from base 1. V sheds 1 base and J sheds 0 bases, leaving 7 bases between their ends. The ophthalmopathy patients had moderately to severely active disease, with a Clinical Activity Score of 3 or higher, a NOSPECS grade of 4 or higher, and a disease duration of less than 3 months. Patients were excluded if they had other autoimmune diseases, uncontrolled infections, pregnancy or lactation. Clinical symptoms, serum thyroxine, TRAb, thyroid ultrasound and orbital computed tomography were used for diagnosis. Using Ficoll-Paque density gradient centrifugation, PBMCs were isolated from about 10 ml of fresh peripheral blood. Trizol reagent was used to extract the total RNA, and its quality was then checked on an Agilent 2100 Bioanalyzer.

This receptor was identified in a woman under 30 with Graves' ophthalmopathy. Donor details come from another sample of the same person, matched by shared clones. The sample consisted of peripheral blood. The chain employs TRBV4-1 and TRBJ2-7, with no D gene named confidently. The sequenced DNA: TGCGCCAGCAGCCAAGCGTCCACCTCCTACGAGCAGTACTTC. The encoded protein is CASSQASTSYEQYF.